What follows are 25 T cell receptor beta chains derived from one specimen sequenced in a study of T cell repertoires in cytomegalovirus infection. For these TCRs, the target antigens are not known. TCRdb ran MiXCR on the reads and lists one entry per CDR3 protein. Of about 68,000 distinct CDR3 sequences in the sample, approximately 22% were seen once. What was sequenced was PBMCs, sequenced either directly or after in vitro stimulation (not recorded which). These receptors all come from a human donor in good health (CMV status not recorded). Some clones in this sample may be carry-over from other donors' samples.

This clonotype was detected ten times or more. The chain uses TRBV7-2 and TRBJ2-1; D is perhaps TRBD2 (5 bases). There are 15 residues in the CDR3. Trimming cost V 1 base and J 6 bases, with 13 bases left between them. In germline, CDR1 is SGHTA, CDR2 FQGNSA. The CDR3 is CASSLGGLRANEQFF. The CDR3 DNA is TGTGCCAGCAGCTTAGGAGGATTGCGGGCCAATGAGCAGTTCTTC.

DNA for the CDR3: TGTGCCAGCAGACCACAGGGAACGGGCACAGATACGCAGTATTTT. Its translation is CASRPQGTGTDTQYF. V usage is TRBV11-2 and J usage is TRBJ2-3; tentatively, D is TRBD1 (6 bases). Germline values: CDR1 SGHAT, CDR2 FQNNGV. There are 15 residues in the CDR3. V was shortened by 6 bases and J by 1 base, with 14 bases between the two germline ends. Supplemented by reference TRBV11-2 and TRBJ2-3, the full variable domain reads EAGVAQSPRYKIIEKRQSVAFWCNPISGHATLYWYQQILGQGPKLLIQFQNNGVVDDSQLPKDRFSAERLKGVDSTLKIQPAKLEDSAVYLCASRPQGTGTDTQYFGPGTRLTVL.

V is TRBV12-3 or TRBV12-4 and J is TRBJ1-3, with D unresolved. There are 16 residues in the CDR3. Deletions cut 8 bases from V and 0 bases from J, with 17 bases between. The CDR3 region has the DNA TGTGCCAGCCGACCCCCCGGACGGAACTCTGGAAACACCATATATTTT. This translates into CASRPPGRNSGNTIYF.

This clonotype was detected only a few times. The chain carries TRBV7-2 and TRBJ2-4; TRBD1 might be the D (6 bases). The germline V gene has CDR1 SGHTA and CDR2 FQGNSA. The CDR3 sequence is 13 residues long. Trimming shortened V by 5 bases and J by 7 bases, and 12 bases separated the two germline ends. Written as DNA, the CDR3 is TGTGCCAGCAGCCTGGGGGCCGGGAACATTCAGTACTTC. Protein: CASSLGAGNIQYF.

This clonotype occurred once. J is TRBJ2-5 and V is TRBV27, with D possibly being TRBD1 (5 bases). The CDR3 totals 15 residues. Germline V gene lookup returns CDR1 MNHEY and CDR2 SMNVEV (reference sequence). V lost 5 bases and J 5 bases, leaving 18 bases between the germline ends. The DNA for the CDR3 is TGTGCCAGCAGTAAGGGGTACCGGGCCGGGGAGACCCAGTACTTC. Protein sequence: CASSKGYRAGETQYF.

This clonotype was seen a handful of times. The chain has TRBV6-2 or TRBV6-3 and TRBJ2-7, with 10 nucleotides matching TRBD2. Per the germline V gene, CDR1 is MNHEY and CDR2 is SVGEGT. Trimming removed 8 bases from V and 3 bases from J; junction bases left unmatched: 7. The CDR3 spans 14 residues. The CDR3, as DNA: TGTGCCAGCGGATTAGCGGGAGGAGGCTACGAGCAGTACTTC. This gives the protein CASGLAGGGYEQYF.

This clonotype was observed a handful of times. The chain combines TRBV15 with TRBJ2-5; 7 positions agree with TRBD2. Trimming took 3 bases from V and 2 from J; bases not matched to a gene: 6. The length of the CDR3 is 15 residues. CDR1 is LNHNV and CDR2 is YYDKDF in the germline V gene (reference sequence). The CDR3: CATSSRLAAQETQYF. The CDR3 coding sequence is TGTGCCACCAGCAGTCGCCTAGCGGCACAAGAGACCCAGTACTTC.

The chain combines TRBV11-2 with TRBJ2-1, with 10 positions matching TRBD2. CDR3 length: 16 amino acids. Germline CDR1 is SGHAT and CDR2 is FQNNGV. The V segment lost 5 bases and the J segment 8 bases; nucleotides outside the gene matches: 12. The CDR3 here is CASSPSAGTSVDEQFF. Written as DNA, the CDR3 is TGTGCCAGCAGCCCATCCGCCGGGACTAGCGTCGATGAGCAGTTCTTC.

This clonotype was seen at least ten times. V and J are TRBV7-2 and TRBJ2-1; D is undetermined. Germline CDR1 reads SGHTA; CDR2 reads FQGNSA. Trimming left V 6 bases short and J 8 bases short, with 14 bases between. The CDR3 sequence is 13 residues long. The CDR3 DNA is TGTGCCAGCAGTATAGCAGGAAGGGATGAGCAGTTCTTC. Translated, it gives CASSIAGRDEQFF.

In this sample, this clonotype turned up many times. The CDR3 region has the DNA TGTGCCAGCAGCCCGGGACTTAACACAGATACGCAGTATTTT. The encoded protein is CASSPGLNTDTQYF. The chain recombines TRBV7-2 with TRBJ2-3, with a possible D match to TRBD2 (6 bases). V lost 5 bases to trimming and J lost 2 bases, with 11 bases between them. The germline gives CDR1 SGHTA, CDR2 FQGNSA. This CDR3 spans 14 amino acids.

The genes are TRBV7-6 and TRBJ1-1; D remains unclear. V was cut by 9 bases and J by 8 bases, with 4 bases left in between. From germline, CDR1 is SGHVS and CDR2 FNYEAQ. CDR3 length equals 8 residues. CDR3 residues: CASEEAFF. The CDR3 coding sequence is TGTGCCAGTGAAGAAGCTTTCTTT.

This clonotype has just a few counts. A much larger clone lies a single base off, so this may be a read error. This sequence joins TRBV7-2 and TRBJ1-4; D might be TRBD1 (5 bases). V was trimmed by 1 base and J by 8 bases, leaving 5 bases between them. Germline V gene sequence: CDR1 SGHTA, CDR2 FQGNSA. The CDR3 consists of 12 residues. The CDR3 DNA follows: TGTGCCAGCAGCTTAGGGGGCGAAAAACTGTTTTTT. Residues: CASSLGGEKLFF.

The chain joins TRBV2 to TRBJ1-2; 9 bases map to TRBD1. The CDR3 is made up of 14 amino acids. J gave up 3 bases and V 4 bases, and 3 bases lay outside the gene matches. Germline loops: CDR1 SNHLY, CDR2 FYNNEI. For the CDR3, the DNA is TGTGCCAGCAGTGCGGACAGGGGCGACTATGGCTACACCTTC. It codes for CASSADRGDYGYTF. Complete variable domain (other parts from reference TRBV2 and TRBJ1-2): EPEVTQTPSHQVTQMGQEVILRCVPISNHLYFYWYRQILGQKVEFLVSFYNNEISEKSEIFDDQFSVERPDGSNFTLKIRSTKLEDSAMYFCASSADRGDYGYTFGSGTRLTVV.

This clonotype appeared a few times. The V gene is TRBV24-1, the J gene TRBJ2-2; the D is unclear. Per germline, CDR1 KGHDR and CDR2 SFDVKD. The CDR3 has 14 residues. V was pared by 4 bases and J by 4 bases, with 9 bases between. The CDR3: CATSDVPVTGELFF. The CDR3 DNA reads as TGTGCCACCAGTGACGTACCCGTCACCGGGGAGCTGTTTTTT.

This clonotype was picked up many times. The V call is TRBV7-2, the J call TRBJ2-3, with D tentatively TRBD1 (5 bases). The V gene's germline CDR1 is SGHTA and CDR2 FQGNSA. Trimming took off 3 bases at V and 2 bases at J, with 12 bases between the two ends. This CDR3 has 15 amino acids. The chain's CDR3 is CASSFTSRVTDTQYF. The CDR3, as DNA: TGTGCCAGCAGCTTTACCTCCAGGGTCACAGATACGCAGTATTTT.

This clonotype occurred many times. The DNA for the CDR3 is TGTGCCAGCAGCTCCGGGACTAGAGATTACAATGAGCAGTTCTTC. As protein: CASSSGTRDYNEQFF. The chain uses TRBV7-3 and TRBJ2-1, with 8 bases aligning to TRBD2. CDR1 is SGHTA and CDR2 is FQGTGA in the germline V gene. J gave up 4 bases and V 4 bases, and 6 bases lay outside the gene matches. The length of the CDR3 is 15 residues.

This clonotype was observed a handful of times. The V and J genes are TRBV5-3 and TRBJ2-5; the D gene is possibly TRBD2 (6 bases). TRBV5-3 is labeled an ORF, and its function is uncertain. The CDR3 length is 14 residues. V was trimmed by 8 bases and J by 5 bases, leaving 19 bases between them. CDR3 DNA sequence: TGTGCCAGCAGCCGGGACTCTCGTGGGGAGACCCAGTACTTC. It is translated as CASSRDSRGETQYF.

The J gene is TRBJ1-1, the V gene TRBV29-1, with D tentatively TRBD1 (5 bases). CDR1 is SQVTM and CDR2 is ANQGSEA in the germline V gene. The CDR3 totals 12 residues. The germline V and J ends were trimmed by 3 bases and 5 bases, with 10 bases remaining between them. This CDR3 reads CSVEWGGTEAFF. The CDR3 nucleotides read TGCAGCGTTGAGTGGGGGGGGACTGAAGCTTTCTTT.

This clonotype was counted ten times or more. This chain connects TRBV12-3 or TRBV12-4 to TRBJ2-3, with a possible D match to TRBD2 (6 bases). CDR3 length: 14 amino acids. Deletions cut 5 bases from V and 4 bases from J, with 13 bases between. The chain's CDR3 is CASSPMEGADTQYF. As DNA, the CDR3 is TGTGCCAGCAGTCCGATGGAGGGCGCAGATACGCAGTATTTT.

In this sample, this clonotype turned up a few times. The chain joins TRBV7-9 to TRBJ2-1; D may be TRBD1 (6 bases). The CDR3 has 13 amino acids. V was shortened by 5 bases and J by 4 bases, with 9 bases between the two germline ends. Germline V lookup: CDR1 SEHNR, CDR2 FQNEAQ (reference sequence). The CDR3 coding sequence is TGTGCCAGCAGCGGACAGAATTACAATGAGCAGTTCTTC. This sequence encodes CASSGQNYNEQFF. The full variable domain, in which reference TRBV7-9 and TRBJ2-1 provide the parts outside the CDR3, is DTGVSQNPRHKITKRGQNVTFRCDPISEHNRLYWYRQTLGQGPEFLTYFQNEAQLEKSRLLSDRFSAERPKGSFSTLEIQRTEQGDSAMYLCASSGQNYNEQFFGPGTRLTVL.

The chain combines TRBV6-5 with TRBJ2-7, with 10 bases identical to TRBD2. V shed 0 bases, J shed 3 bases, and the junction held 8 bases outside the gene matches. The CDR3 runs 17 residues. The germline gives CDR1 MNHEY, CDR2 SVGAGI. The DNA of the CDR3 is TGTGCCAGCAGTTACTCGGGTTCCGGGACTAGCGTCTACGAGCAGTACTTC. It codes for CASSYSGSGTSVYEQYF.

This clonotype has at least ten counts. V and J are TRBV7-2 and TRBJ2-7, with a possible D match to TRBD2 (6 bases). This CDR3 has 15 amino acids. Trimming left V 1 base short and J 2 bases short, with 12 bases between. CDR1 SGHTA and CDR2 FQGNSA come from the germline V gene. CDR3 bases: TGTGCCAGCAGCTTAGATGGGACTCCTACCTACGAGCAGTACTTC. Translation: CASSLDGTPTYEQYF.

The V gene is TRBV12-3 or TRBV12-4, the J gene TRBJ2-7; no clear D gene. The ends were cut back, 6 bases at V and 0 bases at J, with 12 bases in the middle. The CDR3 is 14 amino acids. The CDR3 sequence: CASRGSGSSYEQYF. The DNA of the CDR3 is TGTGCCAGCAGAGGGTCGGGTAGCTCCTACGAGCAGTACTTC.

This clonotype was recorded many times. The chain carries TRBV7-8 and TRBJ2-1, with 11 bases lining up with TRBD2. This CDR3 contains 14 residues. Germline CDR1 reads SGHVS; CDR2 reads FQNEAQ. Trimming cost V 5 bases and J 13 bases; bases outside gene matches: 10. CDR3 amino acids: CASSPGLADPSQFF. CDR3 in DNA: TGTGCCAGCAGCCCGGGACTAGCGGACCCTAGTCAGTTCTTC.

This clonotype was detected a few times. This chain joins TRBV6-5 and TRBJ1-1, with D perhaps matching TRBD1 (6 bases). Trimming removed 0 bases from V and 10 bases from J, with 15 bases in between. The germline V gene encodes CDR1 MNHEY and CDR2 SVGAGI. The CDR3 totals 14 residues. This CDR3 reads CASSYSATTGSAFF. The CDR3 bases are TGTGCCAGCAGTTACTCAGCCACCACAGGGTCAGCTTTCTTT.